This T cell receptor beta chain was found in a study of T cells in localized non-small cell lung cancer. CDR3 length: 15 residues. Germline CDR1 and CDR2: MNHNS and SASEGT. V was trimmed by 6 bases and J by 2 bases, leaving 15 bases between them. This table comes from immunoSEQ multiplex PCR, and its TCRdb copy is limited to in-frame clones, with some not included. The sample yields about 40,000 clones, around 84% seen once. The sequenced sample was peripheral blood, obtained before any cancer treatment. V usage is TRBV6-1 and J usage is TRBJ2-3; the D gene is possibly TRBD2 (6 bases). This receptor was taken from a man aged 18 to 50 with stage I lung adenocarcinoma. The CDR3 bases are TGTGCCAGCAGACCCGGGACGGGAGTCACAGATACGCAGTATTTT. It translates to CASRPGTGVTDTQYF.